Sequencing of this T cell receptor beta chain was carried out in a study of cytomegalovirus exposure and HLA in healthy donors. Study results and limitations: In a later analysis, CMV-associated beta chains were mostly HLA-associated, it appeared. DRB1 had the most TCR associations and HLA-C the fewest, a later analysis found, with rates varying by HLA locus.

Germline lookup yields CDR1 SGHRS and CDR2 YFSETQ. V lost 5 bases and J 1 base, leaving 6 bases between the germline ends. The CDR3 length is 12 residues. PCR primers comprised 60 Vbeta and 13 Jbeta primers. Per the original data handling: Later, 65 million to 85 million unique TCR beta chains were counted in an analysis, and some 9.9 million of them were shared. Measured with immunoSEQ multiplex PCR; TCRdb has only the in-frame clones, and not every one. D and trimming come from the DNA, and the V and J calls and clone size come from that table. The sample includes 100,000 or so clones, 65% to 85% of them seen just once. On this clone itself: Its target is not known. The same CDR3 is also encoded by other DNA sequences in this sample.

J is TRBJ2-5 and V is TRBV5-1, with D maybe TRBD1 (5 bases). Sequencing input: PBMCs. The clonotype comes from a man in his forties in good health and CMV-seropositive. This CDR3 is CASSDSQETQYF. CDR3 DNA sequence: TGCGCCAGCAGTGACAGCCAAGAGACCCAGTACTTC.